Below are 28 T cell receptor beta chains sequenced from a single sample in a study of PD-L1 blockade in urothelial cancer. Method: immunoSEQ multiplex PCR; TCRdb's copy keeps in-frame clones and lacks some. This sample yields some 52,000 clones, of which approximately 80% are seen a single time; more than 3.5% belongs to the top ten. The sample in question was PBMCs, obtained around atezolizumab (anti-PD-L1) treatment. The receptor source for this set is a man between 70 and 80 years old with urothelial cancer.

Written as DNA, the CDR3 is TGTGCCAGCAGCTTAGTGGAGGGGACCTCTGGAAACACCATATATTTT. Protein sequence: CASSLVEGTSGNTIYF. This chain links TRBV7-6 with TRBJ1-3; D may be TRBD1 (5 bases). V lost 1 base and J lost 0, with 10 bases in between. The CDR3 sequence is 16 residues long. In germline, CDR1 is SGHVS, CDR2 FNYEAQ.

J is TRBJ2-2 and V is TRBV4-3; 7 bases are a match to TRBD2. The V gene's germline CDR1 is LGHNA and CDR2 YSLEER. V gave up 3 bases and J gave up 8 bases; unmatched junction bases: 6. This CDR3 has 14 amino acids. The CDR3 DNA reads as TGCGCCAGCAGCCAGTGGGGGGAGGGAGGGGAGCTGTTTTTT. Its translation is CASSQWGEGGELFF.

V is TRBV11-3 and J is TRBJ2-1, with a possible D match to TRBD1 (6 bases). V dropped 3 bases and J dropped 0 bases, with 9 bases sitting between them. Germline CDR1 SGHNT, CDR2 YENEEA. The CDR3 extends over 15 amino acids. In DNA, the CDR3 is TGTGCCAGCAGCTTTGAGGACAGCTCCTACAATGAGCAGTTCTTC. It yields the protein CASSFEDSSYNEQFF.

This clone was seen once. The chain is built from TRBV5-1 and TRBJ2-2, with 14 bases aligning to TRBD2. Looked up from germline, CDR1 is SGHRS and CDR2 is YFSETQ. The CDR3 contains 17 residues. J lost 1 base, V lost 4 bases, and 3 bases had no gene match. The CDR3 nucleotides are TGCGCCAGCAGCATGACTAGCGGGAGGGTGAACACCGGGGAGCTGTTTTTT. The encoded protein is CASSMTSGRVNTGELFF.

This clone has a single count. The chain combines TRBV7-3 with TRBJ2-1, with D unclear. Germline V gene sequence: CDR1 SGHTA, CDR2 FQGTGA. The CDR3 has 14 amino acids. V lost 1 base, J lost 3 bases, and 7 bases lay in between. The CDR3, as DNA: TGTGCCAGCAGCTTAAATGAGTACTACAATGAGCAGTTCTTC. This sequence encodes CASSLNEYYNEQFF.

This clone has only one observation. The chain combines TRBV2 with TRBJ1-2, with D uncertain. The CDR3 runs to 15 residues. Looked up from germline, CDR1 is SNHLY and CDR2 is FYNNEI. V shed 4 bases and J shed 4 bases, with 16 bases lying between them. This CDR3 reads CASSVNKGRGYGYTF. In DNA form, the CDR3 reads TGTGCCAGCAGTGTGAACAAGGGTCGGGGCTATGGCTACACCTTC.

The chain employs TRBV2 and TRBJ2-3; D ambiguous. V gave up 7 bases and J gave up 0 bases, with 8 bases separating them. Germline V CDR1 and CDR2: SNHLY, FYNNEI. CDR3 length: 13 residues. CDR3 DNA sequence: TGTGCCAGCAACCGCGGCAGCACAGATACGCAGTATTTT. Protein sequence: CASNRGSTDTQYF.

The V and J genes are TRBV7-2 and TRBJ2-3; no clear D gene. The CDR3 sequence is 14 residues long. V dropped 5 bases and J dropped 6 bases, with 15 bases sitting between them. Germline CDR1 reads SGHTA; CDR2 reads FQGNSA. CDR3 loop: CASSQEQELDTQYF. In DNA, the CDR3 is TGTGCCAGCAGCCAGGAACAAGAATTGGATACGCAGTATTTT.

V gene TRBV28 combines with J gene TRBJ2-5; D is unclear. The CDR3 has 13 amino acids. Trimming stripped 4 bases from V and 7 bases from J, with 13 bases between. Germline V gene lookup returns CDR1 MDHEN and CDR2 SYDVKM. CDR3 nucleotides: TGTGCCAGCAGTTCTGGGCTCGGTGGGACCCAGTACTTC. Translated: CASSSGLGGTQYF.

This clone was seen more than once but under ten times. The chain uses TRBV7-2 and TRBJ1-2; D is uncertain. Trimming shortened V by 0 bases and J by 8 bases, and 10 bases separated the two germline ends. Germline CDR1 is SGHTA and CDR2 is FQGNSA. This CDR3 region has 13 residues. For the CDR3, the DNA is TGTGCCAGCAGCTTAGCGATAGTTCGGGGCTACACCTTC. Its translation is CASSLAIVRGYTF. The variable domain in full, with the rest retrieved from reference TRBV7-2 and TRBJ1-2, is GAGVSQSPSNKVTEKGKDVELRCDPISGHTALYWYRQSLGQGLEFLIYFQGNSAPDKSGLPSDRFSAERTGGSVSTLTIQRTQQEDSAVYLCASSLAIVRGYTFGSGTRLTVV.

The genes are TRBV7-9 and TRBJ1-1; D remains unclear. The CDR3 is 12 residues long. Looked up from germline, CDR1 is SEHNR and CDR2 is FQNEAQ (reference sequence). V lost 4 bases and J 5 bases, leaving 8 bases between the germline ends. For the CDR3, the DNA is TGTGCCAGCAGCTGGGGAGCGACTGAAGCTTTCTTT. It yields the protein CASSWGATEAFF.

This clone has just a few counts. The chain carries TRBV28 and TRBJ2-5, with 13 bases aligning to TRBD2. Germline values: CDR1 MDHEN, CDR2 SYDVKM. The J segment lost 4 bases and the V segment lost 5 bases, leaving 13 bases of the junction unmatched. This CDR3 comprises 18 residues. CDR3: CASSPQWTSGSPRETQYF. CDR3 bases: TGTGCCAGCAGTCCTCAATGGACTAGCGGGAGTCCTCGAGAGACCCAGTACTTC.

The V gene is TRBV6-5, the J gene TRBJ2-7; TRBD1 aligns across 7 bases. This CDR3 is 14 amino acids long. Germline CDR1 is MNHEY and CDR2 is SVGAGI. Unmatched junction bases numbered 4, after V lost 2 bases and J lost 3 bases. CDR3 coding DNA: TGTGCCAGCAGTTACGACAGGGTCATCTACGAGCAGTACTTC. This codes for CASSYDRVIYEQYF.

This clone showed up just a few times. The chain is built from TRBV7-2 and TRBJ1-1, with D possibly matching TRBD1 (5 bases). The germline CDR1 and CDR2 sequences are SGHTA and FQGNSA. The V and J ends lost 1 base and 5 bases respectively, with 11 bases between them. CDR3 length: 14 amino acids. Here the CDR3 reads CASSLGGGGTEAFF. The CDR3 nucleotides read TGTGCCAGCAGCTTAGGGGGCGGTGGGACTGAAGCTTTCTTT.

This chain connects TRBV4-3 to TRBJ1-6; tentatively, D is TRBD1 (5 bases). V was clipped by 4 bases and J by 8 bases, with 18 bases between them. This CDR3 has 16 residues. Germline V gene sequence: CDR1 LGHNA, CDR2 YSLEER. The CDR3 loop is CASSRDSQGRDSPLHF. CDR3 nucleotide sequence: TGCGCCAGCAGCCGAGACAGCCAGGGAAGGGATTCACCCCTCCACTTT.

This chain uses TRBV7-2 with TRBJ1-2, with a tentative D call TRBD1 (6 bases). This CDR3 spans 15 amino acids. Germline CDR1 reads SGHTA; CDR2 reads FQGNSA. The ends were cut back, 1 base at V and 7 bases at J, with 16 bases in the middle. Here the CDR3 DNA reads TGTGCCAGCAGCTTAGTGGGGGCAGGTGGTTTTGGCTACACCTTC. Translated, it gives CASSLVGAGGFGYTF. Full variable domain (outside the CDR3, taken from reference TRBV7-2 and TRBJ1-2): GAGVSQSPSNKVTEKGKDVELRCDPISGHTALYWYRQSLGQGLEFLIYFQGNSAPDKSGLPSDRFSAERTGGSVSTLTIQRTQQEDSAVYLCASSLVGAGGFGYTFGSGTRLTVV.

The chain has TRBV18 and TRBJ2-1, with 9 bases fitting TRBD2. The CDR3 extends over 16 amino acids. The ends lost 4 bases at V and 4 bases at J; junction bases unmatched: 8. Germline V lookup: CDR1 KGHSH, CDR2 LQKENI. The CDR3 spells CASSLAGARAYNEQFF. CDR3 DNA: TGTGCCAGCTCACTAGCGGGAGCTAGGGCTTACAATGAGCAGTTCTTC. Full variable domain (outside the CDR3, taken from reference TRBV18 and TRBJ2-1): NAGVMQNPRHLVRRRGQEARLRCSPMKGHSHVYWYRQLPEEGLKFMVYLQKENIIDESGMPKERFSAEFPKEGPSILRIQQVVRGDSAAYFCASSLAGARAYNEQFFGPGTRLTVL.

The gene calls are TRBV11-3 and TRBJ2-2, with D perhaps TRBD1 (5 bases). With 0 bases removed from V and 5 bases from J, the gap between germline ends came to 13 bases. CDR3 size: 16 residues. Germline V CDR1 and CDR2: SGHNT, YENEEA. The CDR3 loop reads CASSLDQGGWTGELFF. Written as DNA, the CDR3 is TGTGCCAGCAGCTTAGACCAGGGTGGATGGACCGGGGAGCTGTTTTTT.

V and J are TRBV19 and TRBJ2-3; 8 nucleotides match TRBD2. Germline values: CDR1 LNHDA, CDR2 SQIVND (reference sequence). J lost 5 bases, V lost 9 bases, and 7 bases had no gene match. There are 13 residues in the CDR3. The CDR3 spells CASMSGSQDTQYF. The CDR3 DNA reads as TGTGCCAGCATGAGCGGGAGCCAAGATACGCAGTATTTT.

This chain uses TRBV4-2 with TRBJ1-5; TRBD1 aligns across 7 bases. Germline V gene lookup returns CDR1 LGHNA and CDR2 YNFKEQ. The junction had 5 bases not matched to a gene; V was cut back by 0 bases and J by 3 bases. The CDR3 length is 16 residues. The CDR3 loop reads CASSQDHRGANQPQHF. CDR3 DNA: TGTGCCAGCAGCCAAGATCACAGGGGTGCCAATCAGCCCCAGCATTTT.

The chain's CDR3 is CASSLGGGPDTQYF. The DNA of the CDR3 is TGTGCCAGCAGTTTGGGGGGAGGCCCAGATACGCAGTATTTT. The V gene is TRBV27, the J gene TRBJ2-3; perhaps TRBD2 as D (6 bases). CDR1 and CDR2 from the germline V gene are MNHEY and SMNVEV (reference sequence). V dropped 3 bases and J dropped 4 bases, with 11 bases sitting between them. The CDR3 is 14 residues long.

The chain uses TRBV6-1 and TRBJ2-7, with D perhaps TRBD2 (5 bases). The CDR3 extends over 12 amino acids. Trimming took 6 bases from V and 4 from J, leaving 10 bases between them. The germline CDR1 and CDR2 sequences are MNHNS and SASEGT. This chain's CDR3 is CASSPRGYEQYF. CDR3 nucleotide sequence: TGTGCCAGCAGCCCGCGCGGGTACGAGCAGTACTTC.

This chain joins TRBV7-2 and TRBJ2-2; TRBD1 is a possible D gene (5 bases). CDR3 size: 15 residues. The germline CDR1 and CDR2 sequences are SGHTA and FQGNSA. The V and J ends lost 7 bases and 4 bases respectively, with 16 bases between them. CDR3 in DNA: TGTGCCAGCACAGGTTCCAGGGTTCGCACCGGGGAGCTGTTTTTT. It encodes CASTGSRVRTGELFF. Full variable domain (outside the CDR3, taken from reference TRBV7-2 and TRBJ2-2): GAGVSQSPSNKVTEKGKDVELRCDPISGHTALYWYRQSLGQGLEFLIYFQGNSAPDKSGLPSDRFSAERTGGSVSTLTIQRTQQEDSAVYLCASTGSRVRTGELFFGEGSRLTVL.

This clone was counted a few times. The DNA for the CDR3 is TGCAGCGTTATCCGGACAGCAGAAGCTTTCTTT. It translates to CSVIRTAEAFF. The chain carries TRBV29-1 and TRBJ1-1; possibly TRBD1 for D (6 bases). Deletions cut 5 bases from V and 8 bases from J, with 12 bases between. The CDR3 contains 11 residues. Germline CDR1 is SQVTM and CDR2 is ANQGSEA. Filled out from reference TRBV29-1 and TRBJ1-1, the complete variable domain reads SAVISQKPSRDICQRGTSLTIQCQVDSQVTMMFWYRQQPGQSLTLIATANQGSEATYESGFVIDKFPISRPNLTFSTLTVSNMSPEDSSIYLCSVIRTAEAFFGQGTRLTVV.

The chain carries TRBV19 and TRBJ1-1, with D hard to call. CDR3 length: 14 amino acids. Germline CDR1 reads LNHDA; CDR2 reads SQIVND (reference sequence). V was shortened by 4 bases and J by 3 bases, with 12 bases between the two germline ends. CDR3 protein: CASSNSPGDTEAFF. For the CDR3, the DNA is TGTGCCAGTAGTAATAGTCCCGGGGACACTGAAGCTTTCTTT.

The chain employs TRBV6-4 and TRBJ1-1, with a tentative D call TRBD1 (6 bases). This CDR3 contains 18 residues. From germline, CDR1 is MRHNA and CDR2 SNTAGT. V gave up 2 bases and J gave up 0 bases, with 19 bases separating them. The CDR3 loop is CASSDRKREWTVNTEAFF. In nucleotides, the CDR3 is TGTGCCAGCAGTGACAGAAAGCGGGAATGGACAGTGAACACTGAAGCTTTCTTT.

This chain links TRBV6-5 with TRBJ2-5, with D perhaps matching TRBD1 (6 bases). V was cut by 6 bases and J by 3 bases, with 14 bases left in between. The CDR3 is made up of 14 amino acids. In germline, CDR1 is MNHEY, CDR2 SVGAGI. The CDR3 loop reads CASSQGQREETQYF. The CDR3 region has the DNA TGTGCCAGCAGCCAGGGACAACGGGAAGAGACCCAGTACTTC.

The chain recombines TRBV13 with TRBJ1-2; a possible D gene is TRBD1 (5 bases). This CDR3 has 18 residues. Looked up from germline, CDR1 is PRHDT and CDR2 is FYEKMQ (reference sequence). Trimming cost V 2 bases and J 4 bases, with 23 bases left between them. The CDR3 DNA sequence: TGTGCCAGCAGCTTATCTCCAGGGTCATCCAGGGCGTCCTATGGCTACACCTTC. It translates to CASSLSPGSSRASYGYTF. The full variable domain, in which reference TRBV13 and TRBJ1-2 provide the parts outside the CDR3, is AAGVIQSPRHLIKEKRETATLKCYPIPRHDTVYWYQQGPGQDPQFLISFYEKMQSDKGSIPDRFSAQQFSDYHSELNMSSLELGDSALYFCASSLSPGSSRASYGYTFGSGTRLTVV.